This record concerns one T cell receptor beta chain sequence. This clone has only one observation. The target of this receptor is not known. No much larger clonotype is one base removed from it; base qualities were not supplied. Patients with a history of autoimmune disease or receiving systemic immunosuppression were excluded from the trial. Peripheral blood for TCR sequencing was drawn from every dose cohort at baseline, at cycle 4 day 1 and at cycle 7 day 1. The samples were drawn from a first-in-human, open-label, multicenter phase I dose-escalation trial of ivuxolimab. Adults with locally advanced or metastatic head and neck squamous cell, hepatocellular, melanoma or renal cell carcinoma were enrolled in the trial. Before TCR sequencing, CD4+ T cells and CD8+ T cells were sorted from peripheral blood as separate populations. The sample comes from a study of OX40 agonist ivuxolimab in advanced cancers. Context from the whole study: Ivuxolimab, which targeted the costimulatory receptor OX40 (CD134), was an agonistic, fully human IgG2 monoclonal antibody. Intravenous ivuxolimab was administered to patients every 2 weeks at six dose levels: 0.01, 0.1, 0.3, 1.5, 3 and 10 mg/kg. Of the roughly 54 dose-escalation patients, hepatocellular carcinoma was present in about 20, melanoma in approximately 15, renal cell carcinoma in 9 and head and neck cancer in 9. A male proportion of around 81% and a mean age of around 60 years, ranging from about 20 to 80, were recorded for the dose-escalation cohort. Prior anti-PD-1, anti-PD-L1 or anti-CTLA-4 therapy was permitted, and checkpoint inhibitors had been received by 30% to 40% of dose-escalation patients. Partial responses occurred in three dose-escalation patients, of whom one had hepatocellular carcinoma and two had cutaneous melanoma. Peripheral TCRbeta sequencing was intended to test whether TCR sequence diversity was altered and clonal T-cell expansion was caused by ivuxolimab. The paper describes the monotherapy dose-escalation part (N of about 54 patients) of the phase I trial of ivuxolimab.

CDR1 is given as MDHEN and CDR2 as SYDVKM, both from the germline V gene. Inclusive of the bounding cysteine and phenylalanine, the CDR3 is 14 residues long. The CDR3 DNA has 42 bases and is translated from base 1. Trimming at the junction amounts to 3 bases on V and 6 bases on J, and the germline ends lie 15 bases apart. Beyond this particular receptor, the publication reports: Clonal expansion of both CD4+ and CD8+ blood T cells was observed from baseline to week 6 at doses 0.1 to 3.0 mg/kg. The antigen specificity of the peripheral T cells that underwent clonal expansion was not determined. After ivuxolimab, more expanded clones were found on average in CD8+ T cells than in CD4+ T cells. In the 0.1-3.0 mg/kg groups, partial responders had among the lowest normalized peripheral clonal expansion, particularly in CD8+ T cells. Low levels of normalized T-cell clonal expansion were also shown by some nonresponding patients.

Genomic DNA was isolated from the sorted cells so that the TCRbeta CDR3 region could be sequenced. TCRbeta CDR3 regions were sequenced using the immunoSEQ Assay. Here the immuneACCESS table is served through TCRdb, limited to in-frame sequences with V and J called. Missing clones are a known gap in these copies; in checked studies unresolved V genes cover under half, and the rest lacks a known reason. In this sample the table shows around 65,000 clones, around nine tenths of which occur a single time. The ten largest account for over 15% of the sample. The clonotype originates from an adult with an advanced solid tumor such as melanoma, head and neck, liver or kidney cancer. The V gene is TRBV28 and the J gene is TRBJ2-7, and the D gene may be TRBD1, 5 bases matching. This sample comprised CD4+ or CD8+ T cells sorted from blood, obtained in a trial of the OX40 agonist ivuxolimab. The CDR3: CASSFRGERGEQYF. The bases are TGTGCCAGCAGTTTTAGAGGCGAAAGGGGCGAGCAGTACTTC.